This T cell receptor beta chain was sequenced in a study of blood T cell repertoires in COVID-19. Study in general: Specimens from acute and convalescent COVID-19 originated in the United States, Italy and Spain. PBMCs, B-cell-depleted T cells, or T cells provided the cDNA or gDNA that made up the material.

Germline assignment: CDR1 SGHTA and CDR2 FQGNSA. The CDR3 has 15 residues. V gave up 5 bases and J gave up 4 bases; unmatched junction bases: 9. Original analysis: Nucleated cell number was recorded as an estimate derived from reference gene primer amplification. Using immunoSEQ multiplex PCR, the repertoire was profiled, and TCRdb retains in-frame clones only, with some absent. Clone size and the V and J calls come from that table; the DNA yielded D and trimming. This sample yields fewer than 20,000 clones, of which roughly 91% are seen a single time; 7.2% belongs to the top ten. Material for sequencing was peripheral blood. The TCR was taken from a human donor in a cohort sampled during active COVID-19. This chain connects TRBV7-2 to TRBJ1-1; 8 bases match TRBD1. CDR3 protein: CASSRPGGLGTEAFF. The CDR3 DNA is TGTGCCAGCAGCCGCCCAGGGGGCCTCGGCACTGAAGCTTTCTTT.